The 16 T cell receptor beta chains presented below share a single source sample, sequenced in a study of shared clonotypes between healthy human individuals. Libraries were prepared by immunoSEQ multiplex PCR; TCRdb keeps only in-frame clonotypes and omits some of them. The sample holds millions of clones, about 95% seen once. Sequenced: naive CD4+ T cells sorted from blood. Stated subset: CD45RA+ positively selected. These receptors all come from a man aged 18 to 29 in good health.

Note on this clone: Other nucleotide sequences from this sample produce the same CDR3. J is TRBJ1-4 and V is TRBV2; D possibly corresponds to TRBD1 (5 bases). This CDR3 is built from 15 residues. V dropped 1 base and J dropped 5 bases, with 11 bases sitting between them. Germline V lookup: CDR1 SNHLY, CDR2 FYNNEI. In DNA form, the CDR3 reads TGTGCCAGCAGTGAAGTAGGGACGGGAAATGAAAAACTGTTTTTT. It encodes CASSEVGTGNEKLFF.

This clone was recorded once. CDR3: CASSYEGRGYTF. DNA for the CDR3: TGTGCCAGCAGTTACGAGGGGAGAGGCTACACCTTC. The chain joins TRBV6-5 to TRBJ1-2, with D possibly TRBD1 on 5 matching bases. This CDR3 is 12 amino acids long. Germline CDR1 reads MNHEY; CDR2 reads SVGAGI. Trimming took off 2 bases at V and 8 bases at J, with 9 bases between the two ends.

The count of this clone is one. The chain joins TRBV7-2 to TRBJ2-5; D remains ambiguous. The CDR3 is 14 amino acids. Germline values: CDR1 SGHTA, CDR2 FQGNSA. V was clipped by 3 bases and J by 2 bases, with 10 bases between them. The CDR3 region is CASSFAGVQETQYF. The CDR3 bases are TGTGCCAGCAGCTTTGCTGGTGTTCAAGAGACCCAGTACTTC.

The V gene is TRBV7-9, the J gene TRBJ2-1; D is tentatively TRBD1 or TRBD2 (5 bases each). This CDR3 spans 14 amino acids. Trimming pared 5 bases from V and 5 bases from J, leaving 13 bases between. Germline CDR1 and CDR2: SEHNR and FQNEAQ (reference sequence). CDR3 coding DNA: TGTGCCAGCAGCATGGGGGTAGTAGACAATGAGCAGTTCTTC. It encodes CASSMGVVDNEQFF.

The gene calls are TRBV2 and TRBJ1-1; D remains unclear. V gave up 3 bases and J gave up 1 base, with 6 bases separating them. CDR1 is SNHLY, CDR2 FYNNEI, per germline. The CDR3 is 13 amino acids. CDR3 bases: TGTGCCAGCAGTGATGGTGAGAACACTGAAGCTTTCTTT. It encodes CASSDGENTEAFF.

This clone has more than one count but fewer than ten. The identical CDR3 is also encoded by other nucleotide sequences in the sample. The V and J genes are TRBV2 and TRBJ2-1; no reliable D call. Germline V CDR1 and CDR2: SNHLY, FYNNEI. Trimming took 5 bases from V and 5 from J, leaving 4 bases between them. The CDR3 extends over 11 amino acids. The CDR3 here is CASSPNNEQFF. As DNA, the CDR3 is TGTGCCAGCAGTCCCAACAATGAGCAGTTCTTC.

This chain joins TRBV11-2 and TRBJ1-2; D may be TRBD1 (6 bases). This CDR3 comprises 12 residues. Trimming took 5 bases from V and 5 from J, leaving 9 bases between them. Germline values: CDR1 SGHAT, CDR2 FQNNGV. CDR3 nucleotides: TGTGCCAGCAGCCACGGGACATATGGCTACACCTTC. Translating gives CASSHGTYGYTF.

The DNA of the CDR3 is TGTGCCAGCAGGGCCGGGACGCCCAACTACGAGCAGTACTTC. This codes for CASRAGTPNYEQYF. This chain links TRBV2 with TRBJ2-7; tentatively, D is TRBD1 or TRBD2 (5 bases each). CDR3 length equals 14 residues. CDR1 and CDR2 from the germline V gene are SNHLY and FYNNEI. V was trimmed by 6 bases and J by 3 bases, leaving 15 bases between them.

This rearrangement joins TRBV2 to TRBJ1-5; no reliable D call. The CDR3 has 13 amino acids. Germline CDR1 reads SNHLY; CDR2 reads FYNNEI. V lost 4 bases and J lost 4, with 8 bases in between. The CDR3, as DNA: TGTGCCAGCAGTGTCTGGGAAAATCAGCCCCAGCATTTT. Its translation is CASSVWENQPQHF.

The chain uses TRBV6-1 and TRBJ1-4; possible D gene TRBD1, 5 bases. Germline CDR1 is MNHNS and CDR2 is SASEGT. This CDR3 region has 14 residues. Trimming took 6 bases from V and 0 from J, leaving 8 bases between them. The CDR3 reads CASRGPTTNEKLFF. The CDR3 DNA sequence: TGTGCCAGCAGGGGACCTACAACTAATGAAAAACTGTTTTTT.

The V gene is TRBV6-6, the J gene TRBJ2-7, with 10 positions matching TRBD1. V shed 7 bases and J 0 bases; nucleotides not matched to a gene: 3. The CDR3 totals 14 residues. CDR1 MNHNY and CDR2 SVGAGI come from the germline V gene (reference sequence). This CDR3 reads CASTGQGGSYEQYF. CDR3 DNA sequence: TGTGCCAGCACCGGACAGGGGGGCTCCTACGAGCAGTACTTC.

This chain links TRBV5-4 with TRBJ1-1, with D tentatively TRBD1 (5 bases). Germline CDR1 reads SGHNT; CDR2 reads YYREEE (reference sequence). The CDR3 sequence is 13 residues long. The ends were cut back, 7 bases at V and 6 bases at J, with 16 bases in the middle. CDR3 bases: TGTGCCAGCGCGAGCCCAGGGCGCGCTGAAGCTTTCTTT. Its protein is CASASPGRAEAFF.

Details on this clone: The sample holds other DNA sequences that translate to the same CDR3. The V call is TRBV20-1, the J call TRBJ2-7; D uncertain. V was shortened by 5 bases and J by 4 bases, with 9 bases between the two germline ends. This CDR3 has 11 amino acids. Looked up from germline, CDR1 is DFQATT and CDR2 is SNEGSKA (reference sequence). The CDR3 here is CSASPSYEQYF. The CDR3 nucleotides read TGCAGTGCTTCCCCTTCGTACGAGCAGTACTTC.

The chain recombines TRBV21-1 with TRBJ2-5; the table's D call, TRBD2, has no DNA check behind it. TRBV21-1 is described as a pseudogene. CDR3 length equals 14 residues. Here the CDR3 reads CASSALDLVETQYF. The CDR3 DNA reads as TGTGCCAGCAGCGCTTTAGACTTAGTTGAGACCCAGTACTTC.

V usage is TRBV6-1 and J usage is TRBJ2-7; D is perhaps TRBD1 or TRBD2 (5 bases each). CDR3 length: 17 amino acids. The V gene's germline CDR1 is MNHNS and CDR2 SASEGT. V was shortened by 1 base and J by 3 bases, with 19 bases between the two germline ends. As DNA, the CDR3 is TGTGCCAGCAGTGAAGAATGGTTAGCAGGGAGCTTCTACGAGCAGTACTTC. Protein: CASSEEWLAGSFYEQYF.

The rearrangement uses TRBV28 and TRBJ2-2, with 7 bases identical to TRBD1. The junction had 7 bases not matched to a gene; V was cut back by 6 bases and J by 6 bases. The CDR3 runs 14 residues. CDR1 is MDHEN and CDR2 is SYDVKM in the germline V gene. This CDR3 is CASRMDRSAGELFF. The DNA of the CDR3 is TGTGCCAGCAGGATGGACAGGTCGGCCGGGGAGCTGTTTTTT. Complete variable domain (other parts from reference TRBV28 and TRBJ2-2): DVKVTQSSRYLVKRTGEKVFLECVQDMDHENMFWYRQDPGLGLRLIYFSYDVKMKEKGDIPEGYSVSREKKERFSLILESASTNQTSMYLCASRMDRSAGELFFGEGSRLTVL.